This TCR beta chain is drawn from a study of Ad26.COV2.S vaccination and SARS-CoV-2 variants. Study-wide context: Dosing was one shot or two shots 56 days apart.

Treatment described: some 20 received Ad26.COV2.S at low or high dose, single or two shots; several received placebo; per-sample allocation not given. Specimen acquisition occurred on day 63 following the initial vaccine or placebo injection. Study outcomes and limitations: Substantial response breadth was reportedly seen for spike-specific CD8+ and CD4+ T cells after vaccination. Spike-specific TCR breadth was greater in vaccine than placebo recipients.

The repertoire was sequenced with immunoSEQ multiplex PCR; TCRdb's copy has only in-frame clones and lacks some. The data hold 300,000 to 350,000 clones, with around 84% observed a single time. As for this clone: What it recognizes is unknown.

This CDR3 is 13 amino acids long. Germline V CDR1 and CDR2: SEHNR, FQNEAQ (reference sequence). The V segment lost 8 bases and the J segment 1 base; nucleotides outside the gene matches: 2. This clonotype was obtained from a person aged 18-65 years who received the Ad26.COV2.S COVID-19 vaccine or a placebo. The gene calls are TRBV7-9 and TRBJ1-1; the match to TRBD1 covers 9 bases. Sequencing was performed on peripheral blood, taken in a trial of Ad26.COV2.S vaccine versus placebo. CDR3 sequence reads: CASGTGQNTEAFF. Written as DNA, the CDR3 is TGTGCCAGCGGGACAGGGCAGAACACTGAAGCTTTCTTT.